The clone carrying this T cell receptor beta chain was seen ten or more times. What it recognizes is unknown. This entry comes from a study of neurological immune-mediated disorders. General study results and limits: TCR-beta repertoires seemed private in all groups, with no expanded CDR3 amino acid sequences shared. Repertoires from 18 of 34 multiple sclerosis patients grouped phylogenetically into a related-CDR3 cluster, suggesting a possible signature.

Looked up from germline, CDR1 is DFQATT and CDR2 is SNEGSKA (reference sequence). Between the trimmed V and J ends, which lost 4 bases and 4 bases, there was a span of 17 bases. CDR3 length: 14 amino acids. The making of cDNA relied on 5'RACE with 10-nucleotide random UMIs. Over 180 million TCR-beta sequences from 15-18 subjects came from every sequencing run. TCRdb re-analysed the 5' RACE reads in MiXCR, keeping a single row per CDR3 protein. The table includes tens of thousands of distinct CDR3 sequences, 4% to 6% detected once. This clonotype was obtained from a man aged 18 to 30 with multiple sclerosis. Sequencing was carried out using PBMCs. The chain is built from TRBV20-1 and TRBJ2-7; D call uncertain. CDR3 DNA sequence: TGCAGTGCTAATCGCGGAATAGAAGGGTACGAGCAGTACTTC. Protein sequence: CSANRGIEGYEQYF.